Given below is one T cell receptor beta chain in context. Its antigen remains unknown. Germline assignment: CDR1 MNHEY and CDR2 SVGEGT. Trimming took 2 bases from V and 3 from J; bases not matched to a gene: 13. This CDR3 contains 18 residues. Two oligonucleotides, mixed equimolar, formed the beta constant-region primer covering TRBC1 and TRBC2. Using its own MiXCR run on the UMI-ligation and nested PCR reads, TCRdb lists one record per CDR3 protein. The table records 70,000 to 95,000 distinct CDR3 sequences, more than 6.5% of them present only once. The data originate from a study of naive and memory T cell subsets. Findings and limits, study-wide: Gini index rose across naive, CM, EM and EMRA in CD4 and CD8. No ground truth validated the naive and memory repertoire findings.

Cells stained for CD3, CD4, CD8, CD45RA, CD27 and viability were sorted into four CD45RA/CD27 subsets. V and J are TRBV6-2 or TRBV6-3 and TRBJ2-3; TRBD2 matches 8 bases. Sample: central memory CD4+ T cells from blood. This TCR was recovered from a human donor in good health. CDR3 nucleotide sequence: TGTGCCAGCAGTTACGACCGGGGGGGCCGGACCGTAACAGATACGCAGTATTTT. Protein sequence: CASSYDRGGRTVTDTQYF.